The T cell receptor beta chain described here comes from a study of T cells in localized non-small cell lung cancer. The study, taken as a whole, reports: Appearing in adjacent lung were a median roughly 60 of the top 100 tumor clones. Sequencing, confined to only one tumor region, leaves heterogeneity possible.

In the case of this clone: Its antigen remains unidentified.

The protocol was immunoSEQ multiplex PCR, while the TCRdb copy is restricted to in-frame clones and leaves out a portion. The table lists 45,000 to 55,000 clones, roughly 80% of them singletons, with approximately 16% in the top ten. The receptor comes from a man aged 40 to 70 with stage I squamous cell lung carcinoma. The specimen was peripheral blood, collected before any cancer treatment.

In DNA form, the CDR3 reads TGCAGTGCTAGATACAAAGAGACCCAGTACTTC. This sequence encodes CSARYKETQYF. This rearrangement joins TRBV20-1 to TRBJ2-5; no clear D. V gave up 2 bases and J gave up 3 bases, with 4 bases separating them. The CDR3 has 11 amino acids. Germline CDR1 and CDR2: DFQATT and SNEGSKA (reference sequence).